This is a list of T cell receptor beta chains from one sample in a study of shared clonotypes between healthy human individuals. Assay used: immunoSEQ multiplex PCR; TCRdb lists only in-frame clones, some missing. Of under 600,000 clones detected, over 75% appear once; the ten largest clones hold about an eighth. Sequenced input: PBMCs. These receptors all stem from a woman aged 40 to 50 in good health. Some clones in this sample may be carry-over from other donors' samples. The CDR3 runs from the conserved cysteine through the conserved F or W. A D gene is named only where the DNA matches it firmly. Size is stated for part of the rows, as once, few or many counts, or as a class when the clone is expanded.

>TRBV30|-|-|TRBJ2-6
TGTGCCTGGAGCGCAGGGGACTCTGGGGCCAACGTCCTGACTTTC
CAWSAGDSGANVLTF
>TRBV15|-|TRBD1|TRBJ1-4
TGTGCCACCAGCAGAGAATGGACAGGGAGCTCTACTAATGAAAAACTGTTTTTT
CATSREWTGSSTNEKLFF
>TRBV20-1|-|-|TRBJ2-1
TGCAGTGCTAGAGGGTCGGGTGAGCAGTTCTTC
CSARGSGEQFF
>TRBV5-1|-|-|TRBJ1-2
TGCGCCAGCAGCTCTCCTCCGGGGGGGCCCAACTTGGACTATGGCTACACCTTC
CASSSPPGGPNLDYGYTF
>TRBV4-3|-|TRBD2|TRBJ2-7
TGCGCCAGCAGCCAACTAGCGGGCGGATTCTACGAGCAGTACTTC
CASSQLAGGFYEQYF
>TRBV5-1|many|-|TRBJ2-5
TGCGCCAGCAGCTTGGCCTTCCGCGGCGGTATAGAGACCCAGTACTTC
CASSLAFRGGIETQYF
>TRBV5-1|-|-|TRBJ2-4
TGCGCCAGCAGCTTGGGGGACAACAACATTCAGTACTTC
CASSLGDNNIQYF
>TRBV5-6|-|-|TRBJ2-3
TGTGCCAGCAGCCGTTACCGGCCGGGACCGCAGAGCACAGATACGCAGTATTTT
CASSRYRPGPQSTDTQYF
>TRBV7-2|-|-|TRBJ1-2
TGTGCCAGCAGGGCCGCGGGGACCGATGGCTACACCTTC
CASRAAGTDGYTF
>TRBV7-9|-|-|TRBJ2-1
TGTGCCAGCAGCTCCCTTTCGACTTCCAATGAGCAGTTCTTC
CASSSLSTSNEQFF
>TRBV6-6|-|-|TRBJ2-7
TGTGCCAGCACGAGAACAGGGATTTCAGGCGAGCAGTACTTC
CASTRTGISGEQYF
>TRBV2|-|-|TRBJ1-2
TGTGCCAGCACCGCGAGCAGAGTATATGGCTACACCTTC
CASTASRVYGYTF
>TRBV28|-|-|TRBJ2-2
TGTGCCAGCTCAGCGGGACAGGTCACCGGGGAGCTGTTTTTT
CASSAGQVTGELFF
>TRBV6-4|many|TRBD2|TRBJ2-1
TGTGCCAGCAGAGCGCTAGCGGGAGGGTACAATGAGCAGTTCTTC
CASRALAGGYNEQFF
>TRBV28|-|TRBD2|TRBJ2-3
TGTGCCAGCAGAAACCATATGGCGGGAGTCTCAGATACGCAGTATTTT
CASRNHMAGVSDTQYF
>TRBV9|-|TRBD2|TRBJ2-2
TGTGCCAGCAGCGTAGCTCTGAGCGGGGCCGGGGAGCTGTTTTTT
CASSVALSGAGELFF
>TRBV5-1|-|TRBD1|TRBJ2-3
TGCGCCAGCAGCCAGGGACAGATCACAGATACGCAGTATTTT
CASSQGQITDTQYF
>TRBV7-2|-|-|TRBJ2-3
TGTGCCAGCAGCGGGTCGGGCGGGGTTCCCAGGGCAGATACGCAGTATTTT
CASSGSGGVPRADTQYF
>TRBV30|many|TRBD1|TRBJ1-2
TGTGCCTGGAGCAGAGACAGGGGGCAGGGCCATGGTGGCTACACCTTC
CAWSRDRGQGHGGYTF
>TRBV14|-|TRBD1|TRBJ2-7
TGTGCCAGCAGCCAGTACGGGACAGGTCGCTACGAGCAGTACTTC
CASSQYGTGRYEQYF
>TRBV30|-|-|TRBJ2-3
TGTGCCTGGAGGGAGGATTTGGATACGCAGTATTTT
CAWREDLDTQYF
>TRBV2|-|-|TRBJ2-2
TGTGCCAGCACCGCCGGGTCGAACACCGGGGAGCTGTTTTTT
CASTAGSNTGELFF
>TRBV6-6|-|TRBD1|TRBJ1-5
TGTGCCAGCAGTCCCGGGACAGAAAATCAGCCCCAGCATTTT
CASSPGTENQPQHF
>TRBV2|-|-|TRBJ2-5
TGTGCCAGCAGTGGCTGGGAACAAGAGACCCAGTACTTC
CASSGWEQETQYF
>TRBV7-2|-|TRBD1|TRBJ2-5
TGTGCCAGCAGCTCACAGGGGCCCCAAGAGACCCAGTACTTC
CASSSQGPQETQYF
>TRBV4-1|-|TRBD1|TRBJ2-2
TGCGCCAGCAGCCAACCAGGGGGCGCGGGGAACACCGGGGAGCTGTTTTTT
CASSQPGGAGNTGELFF
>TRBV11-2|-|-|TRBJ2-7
TGTGCCAGCAGCTTAGTCCGGGGGCCCACCTACGAGCAGTACTTC
CASSLVRGPTYEQYF
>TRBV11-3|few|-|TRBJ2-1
TGTGCCAGCAGCTTAGGTAGTGAGCAGTTCTTC
CASSLGSEQFF
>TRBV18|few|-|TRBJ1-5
TGTGCCAGCTCCCGACAGCCACTTTATCAGCCCCAGCATTTT
CASSRQPLYQPQHF
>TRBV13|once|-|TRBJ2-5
TGTGCCGGCAGCTCCTTACAGGCAGGAAAGACCCAGTACTTC
CAGSSLQAGKTQYF
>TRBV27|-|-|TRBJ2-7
TGTGCCAGCAAACTTTTGGGTTCCTACGAGCAGTACTTC
CASKLLGSYEQYF
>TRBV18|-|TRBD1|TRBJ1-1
TGTGCCAGCTCACGGACAGGGAACACTGAAGCTTTCTTT
CASSRTGNTEAFF
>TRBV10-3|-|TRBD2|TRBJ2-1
TGTGCCATCAGGGTAGCGGGAGGGCCTTGGGGTGAGCAGTTCTTC
CAIRVAGGPWGEQFF
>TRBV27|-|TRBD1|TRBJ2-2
TGTGCCAGCAGGCCCTCCGGGACAGCCTATACCGGGGAGCTGTTTTTT
CASRPSGTAYTGELFF
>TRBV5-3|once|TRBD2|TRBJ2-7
TGTGCCAGAAGCTCTAGCGGGAGGGCCGGGGAGCAGTACTTC
CARSSSGRAGEQYF
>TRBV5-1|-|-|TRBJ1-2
TGCGCCAGCAGCTTGGACAACTGGCGTGGCTACACCTTC
CASSLDNWRGYTF
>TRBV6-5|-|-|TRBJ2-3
TGTGCCAGCAGTTACTCGATTGCGGACACAGATACGCAGTATTTT
CASSYSIADTDTQYF
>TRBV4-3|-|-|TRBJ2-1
TGCGCCAGCAGCCAAGATACCTTGCAAGGGGTCTACAATGAGCAGTTCTTC
CASSQDTLQGVYNEQFF
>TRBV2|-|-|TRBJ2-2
TGTGCCAGCAGCGGCAGGAACACCGGGGAGCTGTTTTTT
CASSGRNTGELFF
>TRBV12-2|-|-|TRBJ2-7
TGTGCAAGTCGCTTAATCGGCGCTAGCATTCCCTACGAGCAGTACTTC
CASRLIGASIPYEQYF
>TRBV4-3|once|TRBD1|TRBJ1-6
TGCGCCAGCAGCCAAGATACAGGGGGCTATTCACCCCTCCACTTT
CASSQDTGGYSPLHF
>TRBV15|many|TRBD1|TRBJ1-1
TGTGCCACCAGCGGAGGACAGGGAAACACTGAAGCTTTCTTT
CATSGGQGNTEAFF
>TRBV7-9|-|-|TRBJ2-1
TGTGCCAGCAGCGCGGGACAGACCTCCTACAATGAGCAGTTCTTC
CASSAGQTSYNEQFF
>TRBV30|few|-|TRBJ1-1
TGTGCCTGGAGTAGAGGACGGGAAGCTTTCTTT
CAWSRGREAFF
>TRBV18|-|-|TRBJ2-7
TGTGCCAGCTCACCACTAGCGGAGAGCTACGAGCAGTACTTC
CASSPLAESYEQYF
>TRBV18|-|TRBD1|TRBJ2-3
TGTGCCAGCTCTCCCGAGGACAGGGAGCCCACAGATACGCAGTATTTT
CASSPEDREPTDTQYF
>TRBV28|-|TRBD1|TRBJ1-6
TGTGCCAGCAGTTGGGGAACAGGGGATTCACCCCTCCACTTT
CASSWGTGDSPLHF
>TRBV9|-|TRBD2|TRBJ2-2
TGTGCCAGCAGCGCGGGGACTAGAAGCACCGGGGAGCTGTTTTTT
CASSAGTRSTGELFF
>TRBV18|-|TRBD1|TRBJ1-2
TGTGCCAGCTCACCTGACAGGGCCCTTACCTATGGCTACACCTTC
CASSPDRALTYGYTF
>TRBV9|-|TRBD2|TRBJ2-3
TGTGCCAGCAGCGTAAAGAGCGGGAGAACAGATACGCAGTATTTT
CASSVKSGRTDTQYF
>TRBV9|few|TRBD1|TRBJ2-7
TGTGCCAGCAGCGCCGCAGGGGGTTCTTCGAACGAGCAGTACTTC
CASSAAGGSSNEQYF
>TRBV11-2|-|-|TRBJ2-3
TGTGCCAGCAGCTTAGGATTGCCTATATACACAGATACGCAGTATTTT
CASSLGLPIYTDTQYF
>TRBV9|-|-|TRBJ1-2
TGTGCCAGCAGCGTAGGGGAAGCCATCTATGGCTACACCTTC
CASSVGEAIYGYTF
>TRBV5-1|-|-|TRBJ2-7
TGCGCCAGCAGCTTGGACGGGGCTCCATCCTACGAGCAGTACTTC
CASSLDGAPSYEQYF
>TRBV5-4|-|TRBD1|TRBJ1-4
TGTGCCAGCAGCCGCCGGGACAGGGCAAGCGAAAAACTGTTTTTT
CASSRRDRASEKLFF